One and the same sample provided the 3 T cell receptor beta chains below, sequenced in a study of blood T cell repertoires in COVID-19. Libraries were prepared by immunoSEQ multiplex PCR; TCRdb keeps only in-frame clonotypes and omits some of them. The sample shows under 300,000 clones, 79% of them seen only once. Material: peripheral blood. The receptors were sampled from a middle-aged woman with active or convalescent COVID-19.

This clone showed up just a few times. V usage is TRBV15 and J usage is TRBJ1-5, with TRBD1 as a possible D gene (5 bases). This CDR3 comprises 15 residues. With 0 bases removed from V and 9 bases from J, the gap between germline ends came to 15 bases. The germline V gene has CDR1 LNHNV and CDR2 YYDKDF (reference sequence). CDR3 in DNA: TGTGCCACCAGCAGAGATCGACAGCAAGAACGGCCCCAGCATTTT. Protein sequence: CATSRDRQQERPQHF. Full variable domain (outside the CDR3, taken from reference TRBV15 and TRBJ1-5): DAMVIQNPRYQVTQFGKPVTLSCSQTLNHNVMYWYQQKSSQAPKLLFHYYDKDFNNEADTPDNFQSRRPNTSFCFLDIRSPGLGDTAMYLCATSRDRQQERPQHFGDGTRLSIL.

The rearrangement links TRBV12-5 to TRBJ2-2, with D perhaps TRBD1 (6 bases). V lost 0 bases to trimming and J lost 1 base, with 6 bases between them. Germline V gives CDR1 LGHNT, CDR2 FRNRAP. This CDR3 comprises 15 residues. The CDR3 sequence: CASGLVQGNTGELFF. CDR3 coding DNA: TGTGCTAGTGGTTTGGTACAGGGGAACACCGGGGAGCTGTTTTTT. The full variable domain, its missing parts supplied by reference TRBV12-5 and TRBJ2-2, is DARVTQTPRHKVTEMGQEVTMRCQPILGHNTVFWYRQTMMQGLELLAYFRNRAPLDDSGMPKDRFSAEMPDATLATLKIQPSEPRDSAVYFCASGLVQGNTGELFFGEGSRLTVL.

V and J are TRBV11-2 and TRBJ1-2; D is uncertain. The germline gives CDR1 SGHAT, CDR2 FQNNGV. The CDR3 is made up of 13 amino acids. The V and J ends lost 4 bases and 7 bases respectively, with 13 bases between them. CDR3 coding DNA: TGTGCCAGCAGCTCGAGTCAGACATCTGGCTACACCTTC. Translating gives CASSSSQTSGYTF. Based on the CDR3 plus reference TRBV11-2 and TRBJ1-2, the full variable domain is EAGVAQSPRYKIIEKRQSVAFWCNPISGHATLYWYQQILGQGPKLLIQFQNNGVVDDSQLPKDRFSAERLKGVDSTLKIQPAKLEDSAVYLCASSSSQTSGYTFGSGTRLTVV.